The subject of this entry is one T cell receptor beta chain. Its target is unknown. This record belongs to a study of T cell responses to AZD1222 COVID-19 vaccine. Per germline, CDR1 MGHRA and CDR2 YSYEKL. Trimming took 0 bases from V and 4 from J, leaving 15 bases between them. The CDR3 sequence is 16 residues long. Repertoires were generated with immunoSEQ multiplex PCR, while TCRdb's copy carries only in-frame clones and drops some. The sample lists 150,000 to 200,000 clones, roughly 92% seen once, with roughly 4.6% in the top ten. Study-level points and caveats: Baseline serology detected seropositivity in only 6 or 7 AZD1222 recipients.

Second doses at about 4 or about 12 weeks were pooled. Sample: peripheral blood, taken 28 days after the second AZD1222 dose. This TCR was sampled from an adult who received the AZD1222 COVID-19 vaccine. This chain links TRBV4-1 with TRBJ1-1; D unclear. CDR3 protein: CASSQEGSGLVTEAFF. In DNA, the CDR3 is TGCGCCAGCAGCCAAGAAGGCTCGGGGTTAGTCACTGAAGCTTTCTTT.